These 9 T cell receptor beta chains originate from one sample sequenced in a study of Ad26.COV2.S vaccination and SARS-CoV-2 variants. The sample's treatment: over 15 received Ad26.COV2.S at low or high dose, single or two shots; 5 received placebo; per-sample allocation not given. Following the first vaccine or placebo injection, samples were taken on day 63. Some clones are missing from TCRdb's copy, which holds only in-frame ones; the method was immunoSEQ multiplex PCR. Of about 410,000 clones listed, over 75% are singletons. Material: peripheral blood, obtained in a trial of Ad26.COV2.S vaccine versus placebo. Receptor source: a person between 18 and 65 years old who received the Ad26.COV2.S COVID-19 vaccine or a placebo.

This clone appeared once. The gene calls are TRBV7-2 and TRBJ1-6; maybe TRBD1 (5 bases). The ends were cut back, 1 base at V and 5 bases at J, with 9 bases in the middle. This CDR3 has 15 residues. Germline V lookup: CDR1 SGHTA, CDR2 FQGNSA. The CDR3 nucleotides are TGTGCCAGCAGCTTAGACAGGAGTAATAATTCACCCCTCCACTTT. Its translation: CASSLDRSNNSPLHF.

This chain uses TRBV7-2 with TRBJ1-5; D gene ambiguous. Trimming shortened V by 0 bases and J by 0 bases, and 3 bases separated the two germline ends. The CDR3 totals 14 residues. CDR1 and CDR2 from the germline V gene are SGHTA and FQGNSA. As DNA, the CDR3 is TGTGCCAGCAGCTTAGCCCATAGCAATCAGCCCCAGCATTTT. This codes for CASSLAHSNQPQHF.

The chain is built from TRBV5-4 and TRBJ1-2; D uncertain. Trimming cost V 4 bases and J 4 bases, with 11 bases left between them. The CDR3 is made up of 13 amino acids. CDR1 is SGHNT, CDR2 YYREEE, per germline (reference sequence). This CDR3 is CASSAWGGYGYTF. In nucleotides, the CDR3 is TGTGCCAGCAGCGCCTGGGGAGGCTATGGCTACACCTTC.

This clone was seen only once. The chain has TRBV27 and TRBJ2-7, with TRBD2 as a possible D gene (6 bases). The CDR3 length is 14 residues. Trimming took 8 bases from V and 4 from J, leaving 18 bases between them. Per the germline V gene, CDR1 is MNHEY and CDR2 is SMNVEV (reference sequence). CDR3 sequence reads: CASRGDSGRYEQYF. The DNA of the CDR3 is TGTGCCAGCCGGGGTGATAGCGGAAGGTACGAGCAGTACTTC.

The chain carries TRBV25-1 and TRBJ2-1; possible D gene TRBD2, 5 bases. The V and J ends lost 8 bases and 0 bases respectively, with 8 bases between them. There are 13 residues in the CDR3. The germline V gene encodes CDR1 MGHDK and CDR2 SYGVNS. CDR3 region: CASSTSSYNEQFF. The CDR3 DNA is TGTGCCAGCTCTACTAGCTCCTACAATGAGCAGTTCTTC. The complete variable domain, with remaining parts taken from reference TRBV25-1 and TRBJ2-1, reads EADIYQTPRYLVIGTGKKITLECSQTMGHDKMYWYQQDPGMELHLIHYSYGVNSTEKGDLSSESTVSRIRTEHFPLTLESARPSHTSQYLCASSTSSYNEQFFGPGTRLTVL.

The CDR3 loop reads CASSSSGNPSTDTQYF. CDR3 coding DNA: TGCGCCAGCAGCTCTAGCGGAAACCCGAGCACAGATACGCAGTATTTT. The V and J genes are TRBV5-1 and TRBJ2-3, with 7 bases that match TRBD2. Trimming took 3 bases from V and 0 from J; bases not matched to a gene: 7. This CDR3 is built from 16 residues. Looked up from germline, CDR1 is SGHRS and CDR2 is YFSETQ.

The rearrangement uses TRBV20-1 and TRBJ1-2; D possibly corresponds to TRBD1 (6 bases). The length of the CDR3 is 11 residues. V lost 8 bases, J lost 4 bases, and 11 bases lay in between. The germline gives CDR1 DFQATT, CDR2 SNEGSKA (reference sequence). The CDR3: CSNREIYGYTF. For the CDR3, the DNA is TGCAGTAACAGGGAAATCTATGGCTACACCTTC.

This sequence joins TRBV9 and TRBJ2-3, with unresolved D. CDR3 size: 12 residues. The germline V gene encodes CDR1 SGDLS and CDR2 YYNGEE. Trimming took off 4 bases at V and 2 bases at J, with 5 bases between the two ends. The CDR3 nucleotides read TGTGCCAGCAGCCTAACCACAGATACGCAGTATTTT. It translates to CASSLTTDTQYF.

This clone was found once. In DNA, the CDR3 is TGTGCCAGCAGTTTATTGGGCTCCGGGGAGCTGTTTTTT. Translated, it gives CASSLLGSGELFF. The V call is TRBV28, the J call TRBJ2-2; D call uncertain. V lost 1 base and J 6 bases, leaving 6 bases between the germline ends. This CDR3 has 13 residues. Germline values: CDR1 MDHEN, CDR2 SYDVKM.